This entry lists 6 T cell receptor beta chains sequenced from one sample in a study of blood T cell repertoires in COVID-19. The assay was immunoSEQ multiplex PCR, and TCRdb's table has in-frame clones only and misses some. The sample lists about 170,000 clones; 70% to 85% were seen once. The sequenced material came from peripheral blood. These receptors were collected from a woman aged 40 to 50 with COVID-19, enrolled during active disease.

The rearrangement uses TRBV6-1 and TRBJ1-5, with 7 bases lining up with TRBD1. Germline assignment: CDR1 MNHNS and CDR2 SASEGT. J gave up 4 bases and V 2 bases, and 5 bases lay outside the gene matches. This CDR3 comprises 15 residues. The CDR3 region is CASSEWAGGNQPQHF. CDR3 DNA sequence: TGTGCCAGCAGTGAATGGGCAGGGGGAAATCAGCCCCAGCATTTT.

The chain's CDR3 is CASSPSYIGTEQFF. The CDR3 bases are TGTGCCAGCAGTCCCTCGTACATTGGTACTGAGCAGTTCTTC. The chain recombines TRBV27 with TRBJ2-1; D is unresolved. Trimming took 5 bases from V and 9 from J, leaving 17 bases between them. The CDR3 runs 14 residues. Germline loops: CDR1 MNHEY, CDR2 SMNVEV (reference sequence).

The chain joins TRBV28 to TRBJ2-1, with 8 bases matching TRBD2. The CDR3 extends over 19 amino acids. The J segment lost 2 bases and the V segment lost 2 bases, leaving 14 bases of the junction unmatched. Germline-derived CDR1 and CDR2 are MDHEN and SYDVKM. CDR3 nucleotide sequence: TGTGCCAGCAGTTTACCACAGTACAGCGGGAGATCAGCCTACAATGAGCAGTTCTTC. It encodes CASSLPQYSGRSAYNEQFF.

This clone showed up just a few times. The CDR3 sequence: CARLKGAKDYGYTF. For the CDR3, the DNA is TGTGCCAGGCTGAAGGGGGCCAAGGACTATGGCTACACCTTC. This chain connects TRBV2 to TRBJ1-2; 7 bases match TRBD1. V lost 9 bases and J lost 3; bases outside the gene matches: 10. This CDR3 region has 14 residues. Germline lookup yields CDR1 SNHLY and CDR2 FYNNEI.

In its sample, this clone was seen a few times. V and J are TRBV19 and TRBJ2-3, with 13 bases lining up with TRBD2. CDR1 LNHDA and CDR2 SQIVND come from the germline V gene (reference sequence). CDR3 size: 16 residues. Losses at the gene ends were 9 bases for V and 0 bases for J; bases not matched to a gene: 6. The CDR3 here is CASRPGLAGSTDTQYF. CDR3 sequence (DNA): TGTGCCAGCCGGCCGGGACTAGCGGGGAGCACAGATACGCAGTATTTT.

The chain couples TRBV4-2 to TRBJ2-3; 8 bases map to TRBD2. The germline V gene has CDR1 LGHNA and CDR2 YNFKEQ. V trimming: 1 base; J trimming: 1 base; junction bases outside the gene matches: 4. The CDR3 has 16 amino acids. The CDR3 DNA reads as TGTGCCAGCAGCCAAGGTACTAGCGGCCGCACAGATACGCAGTATTTT. Translation: CASSQGTSGRTDTQYF.